The 25 T cell receptor beta chains presented below share a single source sample, sequenced in a study of T cell responses to AZD1222 COVID-19 vaccine. Sequenced by immunoSEQ multiplex PCR; TCRdb stores in-frame clones only, minus some. The sample shows tens of thousands of clones, approximately 83% of them seen only once. Here the sequenced sample was peripheral blood, taken on day 0 of AZD1222 vaccination. All receptors derive from an adult in good health.

This chain joins TRBV24-1 and TRBJ1-1; the D gene is possibly TRBD1 (6 bases). CDR1 and CDR2 (germline): KGHDR, SFDVKD. V was clipped by 8 bases and J by 12 bases, with 24 bases between them. The CDR3 covers 14 residues. The CDR3 sequence: CATIVLLGHVFSFF. DNA of the CDR3: TGTGCCACCATAGTTTTGTTGGGACATGTGTTTTCTTTCTTT.

The chain links TRBV19 to TRBJ1-5; D is possibly TRBD1 (5 bases). This CDR3 contains 14 residues. V was shortened by 2 bases and J by 7 bases, with 12 bases between the two germline ends. The germline gives CDR1 LNHDA, CDR2 SQIVND (reference sequence). CDR3 protein: CASSIRAGSQPQHF. CDR3 DNA: TGTGCCAGTAGTATACGGGCAGGGTCACAGCCCCAGCATTTT.

The table lists this clone with a count of one. The gene calls are TRBV30 and TRBJ1-2; D is ambiguous. The V end was cut by 5 bases, the J end by 2 bases, with 9 bases between. Germline V gene lookup returns CDR1 GTSNPN and CDR2 SVGIG (reference sequence). The CDR3 is 12 residues long. The CDR3 is CAWGSGNYGYTF. CDR3 DNA sequence: TGTGCCTGGGGCAGTGGGAACTATGGCTACACCTTC.

This sequence joins TRBV10-3 and TRBJ2-1, with D tentatively TRBD1 (6 bases). The CDR3 covers 14 residues. Trimming pared 0 bases from V and 12 bases from J, leaving 15 bases between. Germline values: CDR1 ENHRY, CDR2 SYGVKD. CDR3 nucleotides: TGTGCCATCAGTGAGTCGAGTGGGGGCCCTCGGCAGTTCTTC. Translated: CAISESSGGPRQFF.

This clone has a single count. The gene calls are TRBV5-1 and TRBJ1-3; tentative D call: TRBD1 (6 bases). This CDR3 is built from 14 residues. Germline V gene data show CDR1 as SGHRS and CDR2 as YFSETQ. Deletions cut 4 bases from V and 2 bases from J, with 10 bases between. CDR3 sequence: CASSPDSTGNTIYF. CDR3 in DNA: TGCGCCAGCAGCCCGGACAGTACTGGAAACACCATATATTTT.

This clone turned up a few times. V is TRBV11-2 and J is TRBJ1-1; D uncertain. The CDR3 covers 14 residues. Germline CDR1 is SGHAT and CDR2 is FQNNGV. V shed 1 base and J shed 10 bases, with 16 bases lying between them. CDR3 DNA: TGTGCCAGCAGCTTAGCACAGCACAGAACAAGAGCTTTCTTT. Protein sequence: CASSLAQHRTRAFF.

V gene TRBV5-6 combines with J gene TRBJ1-4; D not certain. Germline CDR1 SGHDT, CDR2 YYEEEE. The CDR3 spans 17 residues. The V and J ends lost 1 base and 3 bases respectively, with 16 bases between them. CDR3 nucleotides: TGTGCCAGCAGCTTGCGTAGTGGAGGTACCCCTAATGAAAAACTGTTTTTT. Translating it yields CASSLRSGGTPNEKLFF.

This clone came up once. The chain combines TRBV6-2 or TRBV6-3 with TRBJ2-7; D uncertain. The CDR3 totals 14 residues. Germline loops: CDR1 MNHEY, CDR2 SVGEGT. V was trimmed by 0 bases and J by 0 bases, leaving 6 bases between them. CDR3 nucleotide sequence: TGTGCCAGCAGTTACTCGGCGAGCTCCTACGAGCAGTACTTC. Protein: CASSYSASSYEQYF.

In its sample, this clone was seen once. The rearrangement links TRBV7-2 to TRBJ2-5; TRBD2 agrees at 9 bases. Germline CDR1 is SGHTA and CDR2 is FQGNSA. This CDR3 contains 16 residues. Trimming removed 5 bases from V and 4 bases from J; junction bases left unmatched: 11. The CDR3 bases are TGTGCCAGCAGCCCCACCCATAGCGGGAGAAGAGAGACCCAGTACTTC. Its protein product is CASSPTHSGRRETQYF.

This chain links TRBV7-8 with TRBJ1-3; D is ambiguous. This CDR3 spans 18 amino acids. Germline CDR1 is SGHVS and CDR2 is FQNEAQ. Trimming took 5 bases from V and 0 from J, leaving 20 bases between them. CDR3 sequence reads: CASSPRLRTAHSGNTIYF. The CDR3 DNA reads TGTGCCAGCAGCCCGCGGCTCCGGACGGCACACTCTGGAAACACCATATATTTT.

CDR3 bases: TGTGCCAGCAGCGTAGATCTGGGGGGCTACGAGCAGTACTTC. Protein sequence: CASSVDLGGYEQYF. The V and J genes are TRBV9 and TRBJ2-7, with D perhaps matching TRBD2 (6 bases). CDR1 and CDR2 from the germline V gene are SGDLS and YYNGEE. CDR3 size: 14 residues. Deletions cut 0 bases from V and 3 bases from J, with 10 bases between.

V is TRBV6-2 or TRBV6-3 and J is TRBJ1-2, with D uncertain. Germline CDR1 MNHEY, CDR2 SVGEGT. Trimming pared 4 bases from V and 4 bases from J, leaving 16 bases between. This CDR3 has 15 amino acids. The CDR3 reads CASSLASMGSYGYTF. In nucleotides, the CDR3 is TGTGCCAGCAGTTTAGCCAGTATGGGCAGCTATGGCTACACCTTC.

The chain recombines TRBV2 with TRBJ2-3; TRBD2 agrees at 7 bases. Germline lookup yields CDR1 SNHLY and CDR2 FYNNEI. Trimming cost V 5 bases and J 3 bases; bases outside gene matches: 5. The CDR3 has 14 residues. The CDR3 nucleotides read TGTGCCAGCAGTCTAGCGGAGTCAACAGATACGCAGTATTTT. Its translation: CASSLAESTDTQYF.

The chain joins TRBV9 to TRBJ1-6, with D unclear. Trimming cost V 0 bases and J 5 bases, with 9 bases left between them. The germline V gene encodes CDR1 SGDLS and CDR2 YYNGEE. The CDR3 contains 15 residues. The CDR3 is CASSVGTANNSPLHF. In nucleotides, the CDR3 is TGTGCCAGCAGCGTAGGGACGGCGAATAATTCACCCCTCCACTTT.

This clone has just a few counts. The CDR3 DNA is TGTGCCAGCAGCACCGAGGCCCAGGGATCTTATGGCTACACCTTC. Its translation: CASSTEAQGSYGYTF. This chain links TRBV5-4 with TRBJ1-2; tentative D call: TRBD1 (5 bases). The ends were cut back, 4 bases at V and 5 bases at J, with 18 bases in the middle. The CDR3 is 15 residues long. The germline CDR1 and CDR2 sequences are SGHNT and YYREEE (reference sequence).

The chain combines TRBV6-5 with TRBJ1-6; D unclear. The CDR3 runs 14 residues. The germline CDR1 and CDR2 sequences are MNHEY and SVGAGI. The V gene lost 6 bases and the J gene lost 3 bases, with 9 bases spanning the gap. The CDR3 nucleotides are TGTGCCAGCAGGCAGGCCTACTATAATTCACCCCTCCACTTT. Translated: CASRQAYYNSPLHF.

The chain employs TRBV11-2 and TRBJ1-1; D is unclear. The germline V gene has CDR1 SGHAT and CDR2 FQNNGV. Trimming took 4 bases from V and 0 from J, leaving 12 bases between them. The CDR3 runs to 15 residues. The CDR3 reads CASSSRGYMNTEAFF. The CDR3 region has the DNA TGTGCCAGCAGCTCTCGAGGCTACATGAACACTGAAGCTTTCTTT.

The rearrangement links TRBV27 to TRBJ1-2, with D perhaps TRBD1 (6 bases). The germline gives CDR1 MNHEY, CDR2 SMNVEV (reference sequence). The CDR3 length is 17 residues. V was trimmed by 5 bases and J by 3 bases, leaving 22 bases between them. The CDR3 region has the DNA TGTGCCAGCAGTAAACAAGAAGTCGTCGGGGGGCACTATGGCTACACCTTC. Protein sequence: CASSKQEVVGGHYGYTF.

V is TRBV28 and J is TRBJ2-7, with D maybe TRBD1 (6 bases). The CDR3 has 17 amino acids. Germline CDR1 reads MDHEN; CDR2 reads SYDVKM. V was pared by 4 bases and J by 0 bases, with 19 bases between. The CDR3 nucleotides are TGTGCCAGCAGTTCGCCTACTCAGGGGATCGGCTCCTACGAGCAGTACTTC. It codes for CASSSPTQGIGSYEQYF. The full variable domain, in which reference TRBV28 and TRBJ2-7 provide the parts outside the CDR3, is DVKVTQSSRYLVKRTGEKVFLECVQDMDHENMFWYRQDPGLGLRLIYFSYDVKMKEKGDIPEGYSVSREKKERFSLILESASTNQTSMYLCASSSPTQGIGSYEQYFGPGTRLTVT.

J is TRBJ2-5 and V is TRBV29-1, with a weak D call TRBD2 (5 bases). The CDR3 has 12 residues. Deletions cut 5 bases from V and 3 bases from J, with 10 bases between. CDR1 SQVTM and CDR2 ANQGSEA come from the germline V gene. Here the CDR3 DNA reads TGCAGCGTTACAAGCGGAGAAGAGACCCAGTACTTC. Encoded protein: CSVTSGEETQYF.

V is TRBV6-1 and J is TRBJ1-2, with a weak D call TRBD1 (6 bases). The CDR3 sequence is 15 residues long. The V gene's germline CDR1 is MNHNS and CDR2 SASEGT. The V and J ends lost 1 base and 1 base respectively, with 10 bases between them. CDR3 in amino acids: CASSEDRAINYGYTF. The DNA for the CDR3 is TGTGCCAGCAGTGAAGACAGGGCCATTAACTATGGCTACACCTTC.

The V and J genes are TRBV6-9 and TRBJ1-2, with D maybe TRBD1 (6 bases). This CDR3 has 22 amino acids. CDR1 MNHGY and CDR2 SVAAGI come from the germline V gene. V lost 0 bases, J lost 0 bases, and 29 bases lay in between. The DNA for the CDR3 is TGTGCCAGCAGTTATTCGAGAGGGGGACCCCAACTCAAGGTAATCCCTAACTATGGCTACACCTTC. This encodes CASSYSRGGPQLKVIPNYGYTF.

The chain is built from TRBV5-6 and TRBJ1-2; tentative D call: TRBD1 (5 bases). CDR1 is SGHDT and CDR2 is YYEEEE in the germline V gene. The CDR3 is made up of 14 amino acids. Trimming shortened V by 0 bases and J by 4 bases, and 10 bases separated the two germline ends. The DNA of the CDR3 is TGTGCCAGCAGCTTGGCGGGGGGTCCCTATGGCTACACCTTC. It translates to CASSLAGGPYGYTF.

The V gene is TRBV5-1, the J gene TRBJ2-1; possibly TRBD2 for D (6 bases). CDR1 is SGHRS and CDR2 is YFSETQ in the germline V gene. This CDR3 is 16 amino acids long. With 4 bases removed from V and 3 bases from J, the gap between germline ends came to 17 bases. The CDR3 nucleotides read TGCGCCAGCAGCGCCTCCGGGACTTCCAACTACAATGAGCAGTTCTTC. As protein: CASSASGTSNYNEQFF.

The rearrangement uses TRBV7-8 and TRBJ1-1; D is unclear. CDR3 length: 14 residues. Trimming cost V 3 bases and J 0 bases, with 8 bases left between them. Germline V gene data show CDR1 as SGHVS and CDR2 as FQNEAQ. CDR3 in amino acids: CASSFLSVNTEAFF. The CDR3 DNA sequence: TGTGCCAGCAGCTTCTTGAGTGTGAACACTGAAGCTTTCTTT.